Below, one T cell receptor (beta chain) is given with its context. Its target is not known. This sample was included in a study of T cell responses to AZD1222 COVID-19 vaccine. Assay: immunoSEQ multiplex PCR; the TCRdb copy retains only in-frame clones and omits some. The sample includes about 150,000 clones, about 89% of them seen just once. Study-level points and caveats: Sampling that yielded the repertoires occurred only after the peak T cell response. Across spike, vaccine-associated CD4 TCRs were found, dominant at 160-218 and 743-854. A rise in Spike-specific TCR breadth and depth followed two AZD1222 doses.

The germline V and J ends were trimmed by 3 bases and 1 base, with 25 bases remaining between them. Germline loops: CDR1 SGDLS, CDR2 YYNGEE. CDR3 size: 20 residues. Specimen: peripheral blood, collected on day 0 of MenACWY control vaccination. The origin of this receptor is an adult in good health. The V gene is TRBV9, the J gene TRBJ1-4, with no clear D. The CDR3, as DNA: TGTGCCAGCAGCGACTCCCGGTCTGCCAATAGTCGGGTAACTAATGAAAAACTGTTTTTT. Protein sequence: CASSDSRSANSRVTNEKLFF.